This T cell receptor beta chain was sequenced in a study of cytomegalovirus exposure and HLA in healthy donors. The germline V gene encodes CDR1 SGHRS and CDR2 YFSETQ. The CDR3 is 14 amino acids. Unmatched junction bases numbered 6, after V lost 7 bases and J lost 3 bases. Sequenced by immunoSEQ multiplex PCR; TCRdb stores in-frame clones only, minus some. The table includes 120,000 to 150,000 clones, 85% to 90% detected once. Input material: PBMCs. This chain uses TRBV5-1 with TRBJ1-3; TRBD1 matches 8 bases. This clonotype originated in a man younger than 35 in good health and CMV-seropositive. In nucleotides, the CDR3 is TGCGCCAGCTCCACGACAGGGGATGGAAACACCATATATTTT. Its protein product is CASSTTGDGNTIYF.